Listed below are T cell receptor beta chains from one sample, sequenced in a study of graft-versus-host responses after intestinal transplantation. Clones were sequenced by immunoSEQ multiplex PCR, and TCRdb holds only the in-frame ones, with some missing. The repertoire consists of about 92,000 clones, with 83% occurring once and the leading ten covering 17%. Their recognized antigens are unknown. The input for sequencing was unstimulated CD8+ T cells sorted from spleen or lymph node cells, taken before intestinal transplant. Every receptor here comes from a human donor who received an intestinal transplant. Both conserved end residues are part of each CDR3. The D gene is left open where the match is weak.

TRBJ1-1 TRBV7-6 NA CASSLVGQNTNTEAFF
TRBJ2-7 TRBV13 TRBD2 CASSSRRGDEQYF
TRBJ1-1 TRBV5-3 TRBD1 CARSWPGQGTVAEAFF
TRBJ2-3 TRBV21-1 NA CARDKDYRTDTQYF
TRBJ2-1 TRBV6-6 TRBD1 CASSSLGQGEQFF
TRBJ2-2 TRBV6-4 TRBD2 CASSSSAGGTGELFF
TRBJ1-2 TRBV5-4 NA CASSLGSDYGYTF
TRBJ2-3 TRBV7-2 NA CASSLVGEGTDTQYF
TRBJ2-1 TRBV4-1 NA CASGVEPSYNEQFF
TRBJ2-3 TRBV20-1 NA CSGADTQYF
TRBJ2-1 TRBV4-1 TRBD2 CASSQWTSGSLYNEQFF
TRBJ2-1 TRBV14 NA CASSQDLGSSYNEQFF
TRBJ2-7 TRBV2 NA CASIVNGYEQYF
TRBJ2-5 TRBV4-2 NA CASSPTSASETQYF
TRBJ2-1 TRBV9 NA CASSTGGAILNEQFF
TRBJ2-7 TRBV5-1 NA CASRDTGLSYEQYF
TRBJ2-1 TRBV19 TRBD2 CASTPGGEQFF
NA TRBV5-4 NA CASSYFLGTGIIVEQFF
TRBJ2-7 TRBV30 TRBD2 CAWSVLVSGRAEQYF
TRBJ1-3 TRBV15 NA CATSRDRGTGNTIYF
TRBJ2-7 TRBV4-2 NA CASSQGWGPYEQYF
TRBJ2-4 TRBV5-1 NA CASSLAVRKGKNIQYF
TRBJ2-4 TRBV7-9 NA CASTPGDIQYF
TRBJ2-3 TRBV9 NA CASSVAGVTDTQYF
TRBJ2-5 TRBV18 NA CASSPRRETQYF
TRBJ2-7 TRBV7-2 NA CASSQGRGYEQYF
TRBJ2-3 TRBV6-4 NA CASSDSKRQGGTDTQYF
TRBJ1-4 TRBV6-1 NA CASSAGTVDEKLFF
TRBJ1-4 TRBV7-9 NA CASSLGRLLNEKLFF
TRBJ2-3 TRBV21-1 NA CASSKYRGAGLAGVTDTQYF
TRBJ1-1 TRBV2 NA CASRSGTRMNTEAFF
TRBJ2-2 TRBV10-1 NA CASSPTGELFF
TRBJ2-1 TRBV30 TRBD2 CAWTLLAGGNEQFF
TRBJ2-7 TRBV7-9 NA CASSPGTPYEQYF
TRBJ2-3 TRBV7-3 NA CASSLGRGFYARDTQYF
TRBJ1-3 TRBV2 NA CASSECITGSGNTIYF
TRBJ2-1 TRBV18 NA CASSPEMSSYNEQFF
TRBJ2-1 TRBV18 NA CASLGGSGPNEQFF
TRBJ1-5 TRBV19 TRBD1 CATHRGGNQPQHF
TRBJ1-2 TRBV7-9 NA CASSARDRYYGYTF
TRBJ2-7 TRBV5-4 TRBD1 CASSFGTGGEQYF
TRBJ2-3 TRBV7-3 NA CASSLLSTDTQYF
TRBJ2-7 TRBV4-1 NA CASSQGGTATYEQYF
TRBJ1-5 TRBV6-5 NA CASSRTNNQPQHF
TRBJ2-3 TRBV27 NA CASRLGITDTQYF
TRBJ2-7 TRBV13 NA CASSFGSSELHEQYF
TRBJ2-7 TRBV28 NA CASQIDSSYEQYF